A single sample gave rise to the 21 T cell receptor beta chains below, sequenced in a study of OX40 agonist ivuxolimab in advanced cancers. Libraries were constructed by the immunoSEQ multiplex PCR assay. TCRdb mirrors the immuneACCESS table, restricted to in-frame sequences. Some clones are absent from its copies; in checked studies, under half trace to an unresolved V gene, and the reason for the others is unknown. For this sample there are about 80,000 clones; more than 75% appear just once. Of the sample, approximately 0.47% is held by the ten largest clones. The sequenced sample was CD4+ or CD8+ T cells sorted from blood, obtained in a trial of the OX40 agonist ivuxolimab. Receptors were obtained from an adult with an advanced solid tumor such as melanoma, head and neck, liver or kidney cancer.

The J gene is TRBJ1-2, the V gene TRBV6-6; D gene ambiguous. Germline-derived CDR1 and CDR2 are MNHNY and SVGAGI (reference sequence). V shed 0 bases and J shed 4 bases, with 6 bases lying between them. The CDR3 extends over 13 amino acids. The CDR3 DNA is TGTGCCAGCAGTTACTCGATCCGCTATGGCTACACCTTC. Translating it yields CASSYSIRYGYTF.

The chain links TRBV7-8 to TRBJ2-7, with D unresolved. The CDR3 has 13 amino acids. CDR1 SGHVS and CDR2 FQNEAQ come from the germline V gene. The V and J ends lost 5 bases and 1 base respectively, with 9 bases between them. CDR3 sequence reads: CASSRPSSYEQYF. The CDR3 DNA reads as TGTGCCAGCAGCCGCCCTTCATCCTACGAGCAGTACTTC.

This clone was seen a handful of times. J is TRBJ1-2 and V is TRBV5-1; TRBD1 might be the D (6 bases). CDR1 is SGHRS and CDR2 is YFSETQ in the germline V gene. The CDR3 loop spans 15 amino acids. Trimming removed 0 bases from V and 8 bases from J, with 17 bases in between. The CDR3 loop is CASSLAAQGSGGYTF. The CDR3, as DNA: TGCGCCAGCAGCTTGGCCGCACAGGGATCGGGCGGCTACACCTTC.

The genes are TRBV5-6 and TRBJ2-1; 9 bases line up with TRBD1. The CDR3 runs 16 residues. With 0 bases clipped from V and 4 bases from J, the junction kept 5 bases outside the gene matches. Germline CDR1 reads SGHDT; CDR2 reads YYEEEE. CDR3 residues: CASSLVPGTGYNEQFF. CDR3 DNA sequence: TGTGCCAGCAGCTTGGTACCGGGGACAGGGTACAATGAGCAGTTCTTC.

The chain couples TRBV18 to TRBJ2-3; TRBD2 matches 7 bases. Germline loops: CDR1 KGHSH, CDR2 LQKENI. This CDR3 is built from 16 residues. V dropped 6 bases and J dropped 0; count of bases not matched to a gene: 9. CDR3 nucleotide sequence: TGTGCCAGCTCCCTCGCGGGAGCGGCAAGCACAGATACGCAGTATTTT. It encodes CASSLAGAASTDTQYF.

The rearrangement links TRBV5-1 to TRBJ1-1; possibly TRBD1 for D (6 bases). V gave up 5 bases and J gave up 0 bases, with 23 bases separating them. The germline CDR1 and CDR2 sequences are SGHRS and YFSETQ. There are 18 residues in the CDR3. CDR3 loop: CASSPITGTRAVNTEAFF. The DNA of the CDR3 is TGCGCCAGCAGTCCTATTACAGGGACTAGGGCCGTGAACACTGAAGCTTTCTTT. The whole variable domain, filled in from reference TRBV5-1 and TRBJ1-1, reads KAGVTQTPRYLIKTRGQQVTLSCSPISGHRSVSWYQQTPGQGLQFLFEYFSETQRNKGNFPGRFSGRQFSNSRSEMNVSTLELGDSALYLCASSPITGTRAVNTEAFFGQGTRLTVV.

DNA of the CDR3: TGTGCCAGCTCACCACCGAGGCCCAACTACGAGCAGTACTTC. It encodes CASSPPRPNYEQYF. The chain recombines TRBV18 with TRBJ2-7, with D unclear. Germline values: CDR1 KGHSH, CDR2 LQKENI. CDR3 length: 14 amino acids. V lost 0 bases to trimming and J lost 3 bases, with 9 bases between them.

The chain employs TRBV5-1 and TRBJ2-4, with D possibly matching TRBD2 (6 bases). The CDR3 extends over 13 amino acids. V lost 5 bases and J lost 5, with 11 bases in between. The germline V gene encodes CDR1 SGHRS and CDR2 YFSETQ. CDR3 bases: TGCGCCAGCAGGGAGGGGACCCAAAACATTCAGTACTTC. This sequence encodes CASREGTQNIQYF.

CDR3 DNA sequence: TGTGCCAGTAGTTCTTTCCCTGGGGAAGGGAATCAGCCCCAGCATTTT. Translation: CASSSFPGEGNQPQHF. This sequence joins TRBV19 and TRBJ1-5; no clear D gene. This CDR3 has 16 amino acids. The germline V gene has CDR1 LNHDA and CDR2 SQIVND (reference sequence). Trimming removed 5 bases at V and 4 bases at J, with 18 bases between.

V usage is TRBV19 and J usage is TRBJ1-5; D perhaps matches TRBD1 (5 bases). The CDR3 is made up of 14 amino acids. The germline V gene has CDR1 LNHDA and CDR2 SQIVND (reference sequence). V lost 1 base, J lost 4 bases, and 8 bases lay in between. DNA of the CDR3: TGTGCCAGTAGTATAGTATGGGGGAATCAGCCCCAGCATTTT. It codes for CASSIVWGNQPQHF.

A few counts support this clone. The chain is built from TRBV6-1 and TRBJ1-1; D gene unclear. Trimming removed 1 base from V and 0 bases from J, with 3 bases in between. Germline-derived CDR1 and CDR2 are MNHNS and SASEGT. The CDR3 runs to 13 residues. The CDR3 region has the DNA TGTGCCAGCAGTGAAGAGGTGAACACTGAAGCTTTCTTT. Its protein product is CASSEEVNTEAFF.

This rearrangement joins TRBV11-1 to TRBJ2-5, with D perhaps matching TRBD2 (6 bases). CDR1 is SGHAT and CDR2 is FQDESV in the germline V gene (reference sequence). The CDR3 spans 14 residues. The germline V and J ends were trimmed by 1 base and 2 bases, with 8 bases remaining between them. The CDR3 coding sequence is TGTGCCAGCAGCTTAGGCGGGGTTCAAGAGACCCAGTACTTC. Translating it yields CASSLGGVQETQYF. Filled out from reference TRBV11-1 and TRBJ2-5, the complete variable domain reads EAEVAQSPRYKITEKSQAVAFWCDPISGHATLYWYRQILGQGPELLVQFQDESVVDDSQLPKDRFSAERLKGVDSTLKIQPAELGDSAMYLCASSLGGVQETQYFGPGTRLLVL.

This chain connects TRBV7-2 to TRBJ1-1; weak D call: TRBD1 (6 bases). CDR1 SGHTA and CDR2 FQGNSA come from the germline V gene. V dropped 1 base and J dropped 3 bases, with 15 bases sitting between them. The CDR3 extends over 16 amino acids. CDR3 in DNA: TGTGCCAGCAGCTTAGGTAGTGGGGGCGCGGACACTGAAGCTTTCTTT. Amino acid sequence: CASSLGSGGADTEAFF. The full variable domain, in which reference TRBV7-2 and TRBJ1-1 provide the parts outside the CDR3, is GAGVSQSPSNKVTEKGKDVELRCDPISGHTALYWYRQSLGQGLEFLIYFQGNSAPDKSGLPSDRFSAERTGGSVSTLTIQRTQQEDSAVYLCASSLGSGGADTEAFFGQGTRLTVV.

The chain couples TRBV5-1 to TRBJ2-5; D is perhaps TRBD1 or TRBD2 (7 bases each). The V end lost 2 bases, the J end lost 0 bases, and 14 bases lay between the germline ends. This CDR3 is 16 amino acids long. CDR1 and CDR2 (germline): SGHRS, YFSETQ. The CDR3 DNA follows: TGCGCCAGCAGCTTCGGGGGGACAGTCTACCAAGAGACCCAGTACTTC. Amino acid sequence: CASSFGGTVYQETQYF.

V is TRBV14 and J is TRBJ1-1; D is ambiguous. The germline CDR1 and CDR2 sequences are SGHDN and FVKESK. V was cut by 1 base and J by 3 bases, with 15 bases left in between. This CDR3 has 16 residues. The CDR3 loop reads CASSQGPSIWDTEAFF. In nucleotides, the CDR3 is TGTGCCAGCAGCCAAGGACCGTCCATCTGGGACACTGAAGCTTTCTTT.

The rearrangement joins TRBV5-1 to TRBJ1-2; perhaps TRBD1 as D (6 bases). Germline CDR1 is SGHRS and CDR2 is YFSETQ. The CDR3 spans 13 residues. The V end lost 1 base, the J end lost 7 bases, and 11 bases lay between the germline ends. CDR3 protein: CASSLNRASGYTF. CDR3 nucleotide sequence: TGCGCCAGCAGCTTGAACAGGGCGAGTGGCTACACCTTC.

This chain connects TRBV5-4 to TRBJ2-3; D not certain. Germline CDR1 and CDR2: SGHNT and YYREEE (reference sequence). Trimming took off 3 bases at V and 4 bases at J, with 12 bases between the two ends. The CDR3 is 14 residues long. The CDR3 here is CASSYMTEADTQYF. The CDR3 DNA follows: TGTGCCAGCAGCTATATGACTGAAGCAGATACGCAGTATTTT.

V gene TRBV6-1 combines with J gene TRBJ1-5; D is perhaps TRBD1 (6 bases). Germline values: CDR1 MNHNS, CDR2 SASEGT. The CDR3 is 13 amino acids. The ends were cut back, 8 bases at V and 5 bases at J, with 13 bases in the middle. CDR3 protein: CASGRTADQPQHF. DNA for the CDR3: TGTGCCAGCGGCCGGACAGCTGATCAGCCCCAGCATTTT.

This chain uses TRBV9 with TRBJ1-2; D gene ambiguous. Trimming removed 0 bases at V and 2 bases at J, with 5 bases between. In germline, CDR1 is SGDLS, CDR2 YYNGEE. This CDR3 is built from 13 residues. The CDR3 spells CASSVDRNYGYTF. CDR3 nucleotides: TGTGCCAGCAGCGTAGATAGGAACTATGGCTACACCTTC.

The rearrangement uses TRBV18 and TRBJ1-2; the match to TRBD1 covers 7 bases. The CDR3 length is 15 residues. Germline-derived CDR1 and CDR2 are KGHSH and LQKENI. V dropped 3 bases and J dropped 4; count of bases not matched to a gene: 8. Here the CDR3 DNA reads TGTGCCAGCTCACCCACGACAGGGAGGGCCTATGGCTACACCTTC. This sequence encodes CASSPTTGRAYGYTF. Combining the CDR3 with reference TRBV18 and TRBJ1-2 gives the whole variable domain NAGVMQNPRHLVRRRGQEARLRCSPMKGHSHVYWYRQLPEEGLKFMVYLQKENIIDESGMPKERFSAEFPKEGPSILRIQQVVRGDSAAYFCASSPTTGRAYGYTFGSGTRLTVV.

The V call is TRBV11-2, the J call TRBJ1-5; no definite D call. This CDR3 comprises 13 residues. Germline V gene data show CDR1 as SGHAT and CDR2 as FQNNGV. V lost 4 bases and J 4 bases, leaving 8 bases between the germline ends. For the CDR3, the DNA is TGTGCCAGCAGCTGGACGGGAAATCAGCCCCAGCATTTT. It codes for CASSWTGNQPQHF.